This paragraph covers one TCR beta chain sequence. Clones were read by immunoSEQ multiplex PCR, and TCRdb kept only the in-frame ones, dropping some. The listing records approximately 190,000 clones. Germline V gene data show CDR1 as SGHRS and CDR2 as YFSETQ. The V end was cut by 4 bases, the J end by 2 bases, with 10 bases between. This CDR3 is built from 14 residues. This record comes from a study of control samples from healthy donors and cancer patients. V is TRBV5-1 and J is TRBJ2-1; D is perhaps TRBD1 or TRBD2 (5 bases each). The sequencing sample was made of blood. This receptor was obtained from a woman aged 25 to 39 in good health. The CDR3 here is CASSGAGAYNEQFF. In DNA, the CDR3 is TGCGCCAGCAGCGGGGCGGGTGCCTACAATGAGCAGTTCTTC.